Reported below is one T cell receptor beta chain. Its antigen is not known. These data belong to a study of OX40 agonist ivuxolimab in advanced cancers. Study-wide background: Patients received ivuxolimab, an agonistic anti-OX40 (CD134) antibody. Intravenous ivuxolimab at 0.01 to 10 mg/kg was given to patients every 2 weeks. Whole-study results and caveats: CD4+ and CD8+ T cells in blood underwent clonal expansion by week 6 at 0.1 to 3.0 mg/kg.

Measured with immunoSEQ multiplex PCR; TCRdb has only the in-frame clones, and not every one. The sample consists of more than 60,000 clones, roughly 85% of them appearing once. Trimming shortened V by 2 bases and J by 5 bases, and 12 bases separated the two germline ends. Germline CDR1 reads MNHNS; CDR2 reads SASEGT. The CDR3 spans 14 residues. The TCR comes from an adult with an advanced solid tumor such as melanoma, head and neck, liver or kidney cancer. The sequences come from CD4+ or CD8+ T cells sorted from blood, collected in a trial of the OX40 agonist ivuxolimab. V gene TRBV6-1 combines with J gene TRBJ1-1; D may be TRBD1 (5 bases). CDR3 in amino acids: CASSETQRGTEAFF. The CDR3 nucleotides read TGTGCCAGCAGTGAAACCCAGCGGGGGACTGAAGCTTTCTTT.